The TCR beta chain described here comes from a study of follicular helper T cells after annual influenza vaccination. Study information: Days 0, 7 and 28 post-vaccination were the blood draw times. Across the 2013-2014, 2014-2015 and 2015-2016 vaccination seasons, some subjects were resampled.

The protocol was immunoSEQ multiplex PCR, while the TCRdb copy is restricted to in-frame clones and leaves out a portion. The sample includes several thousand clones, roughly 80% of them seen just once. The CDR3 covers 16 residues. CDR1 is KGHSH, CDR2 LQKENI, per germline. V was trimmed by 3 bases and J by 2 bases, leaving 15 bases between them. Concerning this clone: Antigen: not known.

Findings of the study overall: Recurrent ICOS+CD38+ cTfh clonotypes included tetramer and AIM influenza-specific ones.

As for time point: 2014-2015 season, 7 days after vaccination. Vaccine contraindications, substance abuse, HIV/AIDS, active malignancy and active illness excluded donors. J is TRBJ2-3 and V is TRBV18; D is tentatively TRBD1 or TRBD2 (5 bases each). The sequencing here drew on CXCR5+ CD38- circulating T follicular helper cells from blood, taken 7 days after influenza vaccination. The subset here: circulating Tfh, non-naive CD4+CXCR5+PD-1+ (ICOS+CD38+ or ICOS-CD38-). The receptor was derived from an adult who received the influenza vaccine. Here the CDR3 DNA reads TGTGCCAGCTCACCCCAGTCGGGGCCTGCCACAGATACGCAGTATTTT. The encoded protein is CASSPQSGPATDTQYF.